The present TCR beta chain was sequenced within a study of tumor-infiltrating lymphocytes in primary liver carcinoma. Study outcomes and limitations: Tumors had a significantly higher top-250-clone fraction than blood (p = 0.039).

In the case of this clonotype: Its antigen remains unknown. A read error may produce the germline difference seen at one junction end.

cDNA specific to TCR beta was made from 500 ng of total RNA, with a constant-region primer employed for priming. Amplification in three nested multiplex PCR rounds with slightly modified ARM-PCR gave rise to TCR beta libraries. With TRBV1-TRBV30 forward primers and a C-beta reverse primer, the first two PCR rounds were run for 10 to 11 cycles each. Via MiXCR, TCRdb re-called the multiplex PCR reads, giving one row per CDR3 protein. This sample has 90,000 to 100,000 distinct CDR3 sequences, with roughly 69% found just once. Extraction of RNA together with DNA used roughly 19-31 mg of unsorted bulk tissue. The CDR3 has 15 amino acids. Looked up from germline, CDR1 is MNHNS and CDR2 is SASEGT.

The receptor's source is a woman aged 55-69 years with primary liver carcinoma and hepatitis B virus infection. The chain combines TRBV6-1 with TRBJ2-7; 9 bases map to TRBD2. The sample was liver tumor tissue from sampling region 5. The subset here: tumor region T5, tumor centre. CDR3 loop: CAGSGRTSVTYEQYF. The CDR3 nucleotides are TGTGCCGGCAGTGGACGGACTAGCGTTACCTACGAGCAGTACTTC.